Given below is one T cell receptor beta chain in context. Its specificity is unknown. Produced via immunoSEQ multiplex PCR; TCRdb's table is partial and in-frame only. The top ten hold over 2% of the sample, which has roughly 68,000 clones, around 95% seen once. This sample is drawn from a study of cytomegalovirus exposure and HLA in healthy donors. Study conclusions and caveats: According to a subsequent analysis, TCR clusters from the first cohort were inclined to appear together in the 110 or so validation repertoires.

CDR1 and CDR2 from the germline V gene are SGHDT and YYEEEE. The CDR3 has 16 residues. After removal of 4 bases from V and 2 bases from J, the junction contained 8 bases not matched to a gene. V usage is TRBV5-6 and J usage is TRBJ2-1; 8 bases agree with TRBD1. The source of this sequence is a man younger than 35 in good health and CMV-seronegative. Sequences were obtained from PBMCs. CDR3: CASSRVGQVTYNEQFF. Here the CDR3 DNA reads TGTGCCAGCAGCCGCGTGGGACAGGTTACCTACAATGAGCAGTTCTTC.